The clone carrying this T cell receptor beta chain was detected only once. Its specificity is not known. Donors sampled were nominally healthy, though unrecorded immune exposures were likely. This specimen belongs to a study of cytomegalovirus exposure and HLA in healthy donors. Findings and caveats of the study: A later analysis linked a missense DCLRE1C variant to TCR beta V- and J-gene trimming. About 87% or about 30% of the time was how often most TCR beta V segments were productive, according to an earlier analysis.

The CDR3 contains 17 residues. CDR1 WNHNN and CDR2 SYGVQD come from the germline V gene (reference sequence). The V segment lost 7 bases and the J segment 1 base; nucleotides outside the gene matches: 16. Use of 60 Vbeta and 13 Jbeta primers characterized the PCR. In the authors' methods: Later work found tens of millions of unique TCR beta chains, with 9 million to 13 million shared. Method: immunoSEQ multiplex PCR; TCRdb's copy keeps in-frame clones and lacks some. The DNA gave D and trimming, while V, J and clone size come from that table. The sample contains around 70,000 clones, approximately 67% of which appear only once.

Sequenced: PBMCs. The source of this sequence is a man younger than 40 in good health and CMV-seronegative. The chain combines TRBV10-1 with TRBJ2-7, with 7 bases that match TRBD2. The CDR3 DNA sequence: TGCGCCAGCACGAAGAAAATGTGTGGCGGGGGTTCCTACGAGCAGTACTTC. It yields the protein CASTKKMCGGGSYEQYF.